This is a list of T cell receptor beta chains from one sample in a study of T cell responses to AZD1222 COVID-19 vaccine. Sequenced by immunoSEQ multiplex PCR; TCRdb stores in-frame clones only, minus some. The data hold 150,000 to 180,000 clones, with more than 75% observed a single time. The sequenced sample was peripheral blood, obtained on day 0 of AZD1222 vaccination. All receptors derive from an adult in good health. Each CDR3 is given with its conserved first and last residue. A D gene is named only where the DNA matches it firmly. A row's size may be missing; if present it is once, few, many or a size class.

d_gene	v_gene	abundance	j_gene	CDR3aa	CDR3nt
NA	TRBV12-3/TRBV12-4	NA	TRBJ1-2	CASSRTGYGYTF	TGTGCCAGCAGCCGTACAGGTTATGGCTACACCTTC
NA	TRBV28	NA	TRBJ2-7	CASAGQRYEQYF	TGTGCCAGCGCCGGGCAGAGATACGAGCAGTACTTC
NA	TRBV10-3	NA	TRBJ1-1	CAISDGPKPGEAFF	TGTGCCATCAGTGACGGACCGAAACCGGGCGAAGCTTTCTTT
NA	TRBV6-4	NA	TRBJ1-6	CASSESKGPGSPLHF	TGTGCCAGCAGTGAGAGTAAGGGCCCGGGGTCACCCCTCCACTTT
NA	TRBV6-5	once	TRBJ1-1	CASTAGIEAFF	TGTGCCAGCACTGCGGGAATTGAAGCTTTCTTT
TRBD1	TRBV5-1	NA	TRBJ2-5	CASSLEGARTGGRETQYF	TGCGCCAGCAGCTTGGAAGGCGCACGGACAGGGGGGAGGGAGACCCAGTACTTC
NA	TRBV7-6	NA	TRBJ1-5	CASSLSAAGVLNQPQHF	TGTGCCAGCAGCTTATCGGCCGCGGGGGTCCTCAATCAGCCCCAGCATTTT
NA	TRBV6-5	NA	TRBJ1-5	CASSSQPQGGNQPQHF	TGTGCCAGCAGTTCACAGCCGCAGGGAGGTAATCAGCCCCAGCATTTT
NA	TRBV6-5	NA	TRBJ2-7	CASSYRAGSEQYF	TGTGCCAGCAGTTACAGGGCAGGGAGCGAGCAGTACTTC
NA	TRBV6-5	NA	TRBJ1-4	CASGSPGTIEKLFF	TGTGCCAGCGGTTCCCCCGGGACAATTGAAAAACTGTTTTTT
NA	TRBV9	once	TRBJ2-1	CASSPRRSPNEQFF	TGTGCCAGCAGCCCCCGACGGAGCCCCAATGAGCAGTTCTTC
NA	TRBV6-5	NA	TRBJ2-3	CASTLADTQYF	TGTGCCAGCACTTTGGCAGATACGCAGTATTTT
TRBD2	TRBV10-3	NA	TRBJ2-1	CAISALAGNNEQFF	TGTGCCATCAGTGCACTAGCGGGCAACAATGAGCAGTTCTTC
TRBD2	TRBV24-1	NA	TRBJ2-1	CATSDLQREGSNEQFF	TGTGCCACCAGTGATTTGCAGCGGGAGGGGAGCAATGAGCAGTTCTTC
NA	TRBV5-4	NA	TRBJ1-4	CASSLASGRGDREKLFF	TGTGCCAGCAGCTTGGCCTCGGGGCGGGGGGATCGAGAAAAACTGTTTTTT
NA	TRBV10-3	once	TRBJ1-2	CAISADRPDTF	TGTGCCATCAGTGCTGACAGGCCGGACACCTTC
NA	TRBV20-1	NA	TRBJ1-1	CSARGSAEAFF	TGCAGTGCTAGGGGGAGCGCTGAAGCTTTCTTT
NA	TRBV6-5	once	TRBJ2-7	CASRTRQGGYEQYF	TGTGCCAGCAGGACCAGACAGGGAGGCTACGAGCAGTACTTC
NA	TRBV30	NA	TRBJ1-3	CAWSQGQGNTIYF	TGTGCCTGGAGCCAAGGACAGGGAAACACCATATATTTT
TRBD1	TRBV7-9	NA	TRBJ1-5	CASSRGQVAQPQHF	TGTGCCAGCAGCCGGGGACAGGTCGCTCAGCCCCAGCATTTT
NA	TRBV2	NA	TRBJ1-1	CASSNTGKAEAFF	TGTGCCAGCAGTAACACAGGGAAGGCTGAAGCTTTCTTT
NA	TRBV24-1	NA	TRBJ2-7	CATSDPLTYEQYF	TGTGCCACCAGTGACCCACTTACCTACGAGCAGTACTTC
NA	TRBV6-1	NA	TRBJ1-2	CASSDWGVGYGYTF	TGTGCCAGCAGTGATTGGGGAGTAGGGTATGGCTACACCTTC
NA	TRBV6-5	NA	TRBJ2-7	CASSRTGRQYF	TGTGCCAGCAGCCGAACGGGCCGGCAGTACTTC
NA	TRBV5-8	NA	TRBJ2-7	CASSGAWSSYEQYF	TGTGCCAGCAGCGGGGCATGGAGTTCCTACGAGCAGTACTTC
NA	TRBV30	NA	TRBJ1-2	CAWSAEAYGYTF	TGTGCCTGGAGTGCGGAAGCCTATGGCTACACCTTC
NA	TRBV7-2	NA	TRBJ2-7	CASRVAGAPTYEQYF	TGTGCCAGCAGAGTGGCGGGTGCTCCCACCTACGAGCAGTACTTC
NA	TRBV27	NA	TRBJ2-6	CASSPHRTYSGANVLTF	TGTGCCAGCAGTCCCCACCGGACCTACTCTGGGGCCAACGTCCTGACTTTC
NA	TRBV6-5	few	TRBJ2-7	CASSRRLGDEQYF	TGTGCCAGCAGTAGACGATTAGGGGACGAGCAGTACTTC
NA	TRBV6-2/TRBV6-3	NA	TRBJ1-5	CASSYRQRQAVVWQPQHF	TGTGCCAGCAGTTATAGGCAAAGACAGGCGGTCGTTTGGCAGCCCCAGCATTTT
TRBD1	TRBV15	NA	TRBJ1-5	CATSREGTGARQPQHF	TGTGCCACCAGCAGAGAGGGGACAGGTGCTCGTCAGCCCCAGCATTTT
TRBD2	TRBV9	NA	TRBJ2-5	CASSTTSGSWGETQYF	TGTGCCAGCAGCACGACTAGCGGGAGTTGGGGAGAGACCCAGTACTTC
TRBD1	TRBV19	NA	TRBJ1-5	CASSPWGTGNQPQHF	TGTGCCAGTAGTCCGTGGGGGACAGGCAATCAGCCCCAGCATTTT
NA	TRBV5-1	NA	TRBJ1-4	CASSLGPGEGEKLFF	TGCGCCAGCAGCTTGGGACCTGGGGAAGGGGAAAAACTGTTTTTT
NA	TRBV11-2	once	TRBJ2-5	CASSLVAGHRQETQYF	TGTGCCAGCAGCCTAGTCGCGGGACACCGACAAGAGACCCAGTACTTC
NA	TRBV15	NA	TRBJ1-5	CATSRQGPNQPQHF	TGTGCCACCAGCAGACAGGGTCCCAATCAGCCCCAGCATTTT
NA	TRBV4-2	NA	TRBJ1-2	CASSHWTSHYGYTF	TGTGCCAGCAGCCACTGGACGTCCCACTATGGCTACACCTTC
NA	TRBV7-2	once	TRBJ2-6	CASSARQFLSGANVLTF	TGTGCCAGCAGCGCCCGACAGTTCCTCTCTGGGGCCAACGTCCTGACTTTC
NA	TRBV11-2	NA	TRBJ2-7	CASSLGLDYEQYF	TGTGCCAGCAGCTTAGGACTAGATTACGAGCAGTACTTC
NA	TRBV5-6	NA	TRBJ1-1	CASSFGNTEAFF	TGTGCCAGCAGCTTTGGGAACACTGAAGCTTTCTTT
NA	TRBV27	NA	TRBJ1-6	CASSLRGENSPLHF	TGTGCCAGCAGTTTGAGGGGGGAAAATTCACCCCTCCACTTT
NA	TRBV20-1	NA	TRBJ1-2	CSARSYSQRAF	TGCAGTGCTAGGAGTTACAGCCAAAGGGCCTTC
TRBD1	TRBV28	NA	TRBJ1-2	CASGIDRDYGYTF	TGTGCCAGCGGGATCGACAGGGACTATGGCTACACCTTC
TRBD1	TRBV11-2	NA	TRBJ2-7	CASSTRGQGWSYEQYF	TGTGCCAGCAGCACCAGGGGGCAGGGTTGGTCCTACGAGCAGTACTTC
NA	TRBV6-5	NA	TRBJ2-7	CASARQGEEEQYF	TGTGCTTCAGCCCGTCAGGGCGAGGAGGAGCAGTACTTC
TRBD1	TRBV7-8	NA	TRBJ1-2	CASSPTGAGYGYTF	TGTGCCAGCAGCCCAACAGGGGCGGGCTATGGCTACACCTTC
NA	TRBV28	NA	TRBJ1-5	CASSLGGRAFNQPQHF	TGTGCCAGCAGTTTAGGGGGCAGGGCGTTCAATCAGCCCCAGCATTTT
NA	TRBV29-1	NA	TRBJ2-6	CSVEGGSGANVLTF	TGCAGCGTTGAAGGGGGGTCTGGGGCCAACGTCCTGACTTTC
NA	TRBV5-1	NA	TRBJ2-2	CASSPVMNTGELFF	TGCGCCAGCAGCCCGGTAATGAACACCGGGGAGCTGTTTTTT
NA	TRBV6-5	NA	TRBJ2-2	CASMRDLNTGELFF	TGTGCCAGCATGAGGGACTTGAACACCGGGGAGCTGTTTTTT
NA	TRBV7-2	once	TRBJ1-2	CASSLLQGGDGYTF	TGTGCCAGCAGCCTCCTACAGGGCGGGGATGGCTACACCTTC
NA	TRBV7-9	once	TRBJ1-1	CASSFMGVFGEAFF	TGTGCCAGCAGCTTTATGGGGGTTTTTGGTGAAGCTTTCTTT
TRBD1	TRBV30	NA	TRBJ1-4	CAWSAPGQGATNEKLFF	TGTGCCTGGAGCGCACCGGGACAGGGGGCTACTAATGAAAAACTGTTTTTT
NA	TRBV27	NA	TRBJ1-2	CASSELGVWGYTF	TGTGCCAGCAGTGAGCTAGGGGTGTGGGGCTACACCTTC
NA	TRBV3-1/TRBV3-2	NA	TRBJ2-5	CASSQEETQYF	TGTGCCAGCAGCCAAGAAGAGACCCAGTACTTC
TRBD1	TRBV3-1/TRBV3-2	NA	TRBJ1-3	CASSQGLDRGYFFGNTIYF	TGTGCCAGCAGCCAAGGTTTGGACAGGGGATATTTTTTTGGAAACACCATATATTTT
NA	TRBV30	NA	TRBJ1-5	CAWSVRGQGNQPQHF	TGTGCCTGGAGTGTACGGGGGCAGGGCAATCAGCCCCAGCATTTT
NA	TRBV28	NA	TRBJ1-2	CASSTYDVSNYGYTF	TGTGCCAGCAGTACCTACGACGTATCTAACTATGGCTACACCTTC